This entry lists 27 T cell receptor beta chains sequenced from one sample in a study of monozygotic twins with inflammatory bowel disease. After re-calling the 5' RACE reads, TCRdb lists one entry per CDR3 protein, DNA absent. In all, the sample yields about 300,000 distinct CDR3 sequences. The sample was blood. Every receptor here comes from a human donor with ulcerative colitis or Crohn's disease, or a healthy co-twin of an affected twin (not recorded which).

The gene calls are TRBV29-1 and TRBJ2-5. CDR1 is SQVTM and CDR2 is ANQGSEA in the germline V gene. The CDR3 extends over 11 amino acids. The CDR3 spells CSVDSWETQYF.

This chain joins TRBV6-4 and TRBJ2-2; the D call of TRBD2 rests on TCRdb alone, since no DNA is present to check it. Per the germline V gene, CDR1 is MRHNA and CDR2 is SNTAGT. CDR3 length: 14 amino acids. CDR3: CASSERPEGGELFF.

The rearrangement joins TRBV5-1 to TRBJ2-5. CDR1 is SGHRS and CDR2 is YFSETQ in the germline V gene. CDR3 length: 12 amino acids. This CDR3 is CASSPWGETQYF.

The J gene is TRBJ2-3, the V gene TRBV18. Per germline, CDR1 KGHSH and CDR2 LQKENI. This CDR3 comprises 13 residues. The CDR3 spells CASSPRTTDTQYF.

The chain joins TRBV27 to TRBJ2-3; TCRdb proposes TRBD2, but this gene call is untestable without DNA. CDR1 is MNHEY, CDR2 SMNVEV, per germline (reference sequence). The CDR3 length is 14 residues. The CDR3 loop is CASKLAGGTDTQYF.

The V call is TRBV7-2, the J call TRBJ1-4; TCRdb returns TRBD1, unconfirmable since there is no DNA. The CDR3 is 14 amino acids. Germline V CDR1 and CDR2: SGHTA, FQGNSA. The CDR3 sequence: CASSLGGVEEKLFF.

This rearrangement joins TRBV7-9 to TRBJ1-6; checking the TCRdb D call of TRBD1 is not possible without DNA. In germline, CDR1 is SEHNR, CDR2 FQNEAQ (reference sequence). The CDR3 runs 15 residues. CDR3 amino acids: CASSAEQGRNSPLHF.

V usage is TRBV20-1 and J usage is TRBJ2-4. The CDR3 sequence is 14 residues long. CDR1 and CDR2 from the germline V gene are DFQATT and SNEGSKA (reference sequence). The CDR3 sequence: CSPSPIGHQNIQYF.

This chain uses TRBV7-2 with TRBJ1-5. Germline V lookup: CDR1 SGHTA, CDR2 FQGNSA. This CDR3 region has 14 residues. CDR3 region: CASNRGILGQPQHF. Looking up the rest from reference TRBV7-2 and TRBJ1-5 gives the full variable domain: GAGVSQSPSNKVTEKGKDVELRCDPISGHTALYWYRQSLGQGLEFLIYFQGNSAPDKSGLPSDRFSAERTGGSVSTLTIQRTQQEDSAVYLCASNRGILGQPQHFGDGTRLSIL.

The rearrangement joins TRBV5-6 to TRBJ1-5; with no DNA, the TCRdb D assignment of TRBD1 cannot be verified. This CDR3 is built from 17 residues. CDR1 is SGHDT and CDR2 is YYEEEE in the germline V gene. The CDR3 reads CASSVTVGDDSNQPQHF.

The V gene is TRBV10-2, the J gene TRBJ2-3; TCRdb's D gene call, TRBD2, goes unchecked for lack of DNA. This CDR3 is built from 14 residues. Looked up from germline, CDR1 is WSHSY and CDR2 is SAAADI. The CDR3 sequence is CGSSRRPATDTQYF.

The chain has TRBV20-1 and TRBJ2-4. The CDR3 runs to 17 residues. From germline, CDR1 is DFQATT and CDR2 SNEGSKA (reference sequence). The CDR3 protein is CSARERPLSGAKNIQYF.

CDR3 sequence: CASSSGTSGGFSYEQYF. This chain links TRBV5-4 with TRBJ2-7; TCRdb designates TRBD2, a call that cannot be tested without DNA. Germline V gene data show CDR1 as SGHNT and CDR2 as YYREEE (reference sequence). The CDR3 has 17 amino acids.

The chain joins TRBV5-1 to TRBJ1-2; TCRdb's D call, TRBD1, is unchecked because there is no DNA. The CDR3 length is 16 residues. Germline lookup yields CDR1 SGHRS and CDR2 YFSETQ. Here the CDR3 reads CASRPTYRGAGYGYTF.

The chain joins TRBV15 to TRBJ2-7. The germline V gene has CDR1 LNHNV and CDR2 YYDKDF (reference sequence). The CDR3 runs 15 residues. CDR3 region: CATSRGGGSMYEQYF.

CDR3 sequence: CASRPDRAPYNEQFF. The chain carries TRBV6-1 and TRBJ2-1. Germline CDR1 reads MNHNS; CDR2 reads SASEGT. The CDR3 covers 15 residues.

V is TRBV6-1 and J is TRBJ2-5; TCRdb's D call, TRBD2, is unchecked because there is no DNA. There are 15 residues in the CDR3. Germline assignment: CDR1 MNHNS and CDR2 SASEGT. CDR3 sequence reads: CASSIGLKFQETQYF.

The chain uses TRBV5-1 and TRBJ1-6. The germline V gene has CDR1 SGHRS and CDR2 YFSETQ. There are 14 residues in the CDR3. The CDR3 sequence is CASSRDGDNSPLHF.

The CDR3: CASRKGTSYNEQFF. The chain carries TRBV27 and TRBJ2-1. The CDR3 runs 14 residues. Germline assignment: CDR1 MNHEY and CDR2 SMNVEV (reference sequence).

The chain recombines TRBV4-3 with TRBJ2-2; lacking DNA, the TRBD2 call made by TCRdb goes unchecked. The CDR3 is made up of 18 amino acids. Germline V CDR1 and CDR2: LGHNA, YSLEER. The CDR3: CASSLSSGRALGTGELFF.

The chain carries TRBV7-2 and TRBJ2-5; TCRdb picks TRBD1, but there is no DNA to check that call. The CDR3 length is 16 residues. Germline CDR1 and CDR2: SGHTA and FQGNSA. CDR3 sequence reads: CASSLGGTGGAETQYF.

The chain uses TRBV20-1 and TRBJ2-2; lacking DNA, the TRBD2 call made by TCRdb goes unchecked. CDR1 and CDR2 (germline): DFQATT, SNEGSKA (reference sequence). This CDR3 is built from 16 residues. The CDR3 loop is CSPRPLADYSTGELFF.

J is TRBJ2-1 and V is TRBV5-1; the D gene TCRdb calls, TRBD1, cannot be checked with no DNA. The germline V gene has CDR1 SGHRS and CDR2 YFSETQ. The CDR3 spans 15 residues. Here the CDR3 reads CASSIDRPGYNEQFF.

This rearrangement joins TRBV7-2 to TRBJ2-2; as DNA is missing, the TRBD2 call by TCRdb cannot be tested. CDR3 length: 13 residues. Germline CDR1 SGHTA, CDR2 FQGNSA. CDR3 protein: CASSPSEGGELFF.

The chain joins TRBV20-1 to TRBJ2-3; no DNA is available, so the TRBD2 call from TCRdb remains unchecked. Looked up from germline, CDR1 is DFQATT and CDR2 is SNEGSKA (reference sequence). The CDR3 is 20 residues long. CDR3 protein: CSARSVAGLAGIASTDTQYF.

V and J are TRBV20-1 and TRBJ1-3; absent DNA, TCRdb's TRBD1 call cannot be checked. The germline V gene has CDR1 DFQATT and CDR2 SNEGSKA (reference sequence). The CDR3 has 14 amino acids. CDR3 region: CSARENRAGNTIYF.

This chain joins TRBV4-3 and TRBJ2-2; TCRdb's D gene call, TRBD2, goes unchecked for lack of DNA. The germline V gene encodes CDR1 LGHNA and CDR2 YSLEER. There are 16 residues in the CDR3. Here the CDR3 reads CASSRRTQTGPGELFF.